Sequencing of this TCR beta chain was carried out in a study of blood T cell repertoires in COVID-19. The overall study: Donors in the United States, Italy and Spain gave samples during acute or convalescent COVID-19. From T cells, B-cell-depleted T cells, or PBMCs came the material, which was cDNA or gDNA.

Seattle's enrolled individuals joined amid active infection and were then monitored longitudinally. Original handling: It was from reference gene primer amplification that nucleated cell counts were estimated. The protocol was immunoSEQ multiplex PCR, while the TCRdb copy is restricted to in-frame clones and leaves out a portion. V and J calls plus clone size are reproduced from that table; the DNA served to infer D and trimming. This sample carries some 180,000 clones, 82% of them seen once, and the ten largest clones take roughly 8%. The CDR3 runs to 17 residues. CDR1 is SGHTA and CDR2 is FQGNSA in the germline V gene. J was trimmed by 4 bases and V by 0 bases; bases with no gene match: 10.

What was sequenced was peripheral blood. V usage is TRBV7-2 and J usage is TRBJ2-7; 9 nucleotides agree with TRBD2. The sequence derives from a woman aged 55-69 years with COVID-19, enrolled during active disease. CDR3 sequence: CASSLAPAFSGSYEQYF. The CDR3 DNA is TGTGCCAGCAGCTTAGCCCCGGCCTTTAGCGGGAGTTACGAGCAGTACTTC.